Each of the 20 T cell receptor beta chains below was sequenced from the same sample in a study of Ad26.COV2.S vaccination and SARS-CoV-2 variants. The treatment is: some 20 received Ad26.COV2.S at low or high dose, single or two shots; 5 received placebo; per-sample allocation not given. Sampling occurred on day 63 after the first vaccine or placebo injection. Sequenced by immunoSEQ multiplex PCR; TCRdb stores in-frame clones only, minus some. The sample gives 430,000 or so clones, more than 80% of which show up once; 12% is in the top ten. The sample in question was peripheral blood, obtained in a trial of Ad26.COV2.S vaccine versus placebo. All receptors come from a person aged 18-65 years who received the Ad26.COV2.S COVID-19 vaccine or a placebo.

This clone is a singleton in its sample. The chain recombines TRBV5-1 with TRBJ1-2, with 8 bases aligning to TRBD1. Trimming cost V 4 bases and J 6 bases; bases outside gene matches: 5. Germline values: CDR1 SGHRS, CDR2 YFSETQ. The CDR3 is 13 residues long. CDR3 sequence: CASSQGQAHGYTF. The CDR3 DNA sequence: TGCGCCAGCAGCCAGGGACAGGCCCATGGCTACACCTTC.

This rearrangement joins TRBV6-4 to TRBJ2-4, with 8 positions matching TRBD2. The CDR3 is made up of 16 amino acids. Germline V gene data show CDR1 as MRHNA and CDR2 as SNTAGT. With V trimmed by 3 bases and J by 0 bases, 4 bases remained unmatched. CDR3 DNA: TGTGCCAGCAGTGAAACGGGAGGGCCAGCCAAAAACATTCAGTACTTC. This sequence encodes CASSETGGPAKNIQYF.

CDR3 bases: TGTGCCAGCAGCCAAGGCGCGAGCGGGAGCTCCTACGAGCAGTACTTC. Translated, it gives CASSQGASGSSYEQYF. The chain is built from TRBV3-1 (or the pseudogene TRBV3-2) and TRBJ2-7; TRBD2 agrees at 8 bases. The ends lost 1 base at V and 0 bases at J; junction bases unmatched: 5. CDR3 size: 16 residues. Germline CDR1 and CDR2: LGHDT and YNNKEL (reference sequence).

The chain employs TRBV6-5 and TRBJ2-2, with D possibly matching TRBD1 (6 bases). The length of the CDR3 is 16 residues. Germline CDR1 and CDR2: MNHEY and SVGAGI. Trimming left V 0 bases short and J 3 bases short, with 11 bases between. The CDR3 nucleotides are TGTGCCAGCAGTTACTCGGACAGCGAGGACACCGGGGAGCTGTTTTTT. Protein: CASSYSDSEDTGELFF.

The chain uses TRBV14 and TRBJ2-5; no firm D call. Trimming removed 6 bases from V and 4 bases from J, with 18 bases in between. The CDR3 has 15 amino acids. Germline V gives CDR1 SGHDN, CDR2 FVKESK. The CDR3 sequence: CASSSWGTVGETQYF. In nucleotides, the CDR3 is TGTGCCAGCAGTAGTTGGGGAACAGTCGGAGAGACCCAGTACTTC.

As for this clone: At the DNA level, this CDR3 is encoded by other sequences in the same sample as well. The chain employs TRBV30 and TRBJ1-5; a possible D gene is TRBD1 (5 bases). The V and J ends lost 0 bases and 1 base respectively, with 10 bases between them. CDR1 and CDR2 (germline): GTSNPN, SVGIG (reference sequence). The length of the CDR3 is 15 residues. CDR3 bases: TGTGCCTGGAGTGTCGGGACGAACAGCAATCAGCCCCAGCATTTT. Its translation is CAWSVGTNSNQPQHF.

The genes are TRBV6-4 and TRBJ2-3; 10 bases are shared with TRBD2. Germline V gene lookup returns CDR1 MRHNA and CDR2 SNTAGT. V dropped 3 bases and J dropped 6; count of bases not matched to a gene: 6. There are 15 residues in the CDR3. The CDR3 sequence is CASSEAGGGLDTQYF. CDR3 coding DNA: TGTGCCAGCAGTGAAGCGGGAGGGGGACTGGATACGCAGTATTTT.

The chain has TRBV5-1 and TRBJ1-1; 11 bases are shared with TRBD1. The CDR3 contains 17 residues. Germline CDR1 SGHRS, CDR2 YFSETQ. The J segment lost 0 bases and the V segment lost 4 bases, leaving 8 bases of the junction unmatched. The CDR3 DNA reads as TGCGCCAGCAGCCCCGGGACAGGGGGAGGAATGAACACTGAAGCTTTCTTT. This sequence encodes CASSPGTGGGMNTEAFF.

Worth noting for this clone: The sample carries other DNA sequences with the same CDR3. CDR3 in amino acids: CASSLGGGNTYEQYF. In DNA, the CDR3 is TGTGCCAGCAGCTTAGGGGGGGGAAATACCTACGAGCAGTACTTC. V and J are TRBV7-2 and TRBJ2-7, with 7 positions matching TRBD2. CDR1 is SGHTA, CDR2 FQGNSA, per germline. The V and J ends lost 1 base and 2 bases, in that order; junction bases with no gene match: 5. The CDR3 length is 15 residues.

This clone was counted once. V usage is TRBV7-9 and J usage is TRBJ2-1; D is perhaps TRBD2 (5 bases). The ends were cut back, 1 base at V and 0 bases at J, with 16 bases in the middle. The CDR3 totals 18 residues. Germline lookup yields CDR1 SEHNR and CDR2 FQNEAQ (reference sequence). CDR3 sequence: CASSLGGFERSSYNEQFF. DNA for the CDR3: TGTGCCAGCAGCTTAGGAGGATTCGAGCGGAGCTCCTACAATGAGCAGTTCTTC. The whole variable domain, remainder taken from reference TRBV7-9 and TRBJ2-1, is DTGVSQNPRHKITKRGQNVTFRCDPISEHNRLYWYRQTLGQGPEFLTYFQNEAQLEKSRLLSDRFSAERPKGSFSTLEIQRTEQGDSAMYLCASSLGGFERSSYNEQFFGPGTRLTVL.

V gene TRBV5-1 combines with J gene TRBJ2-7; 9 positions agree with TRBD2. Germline V CDR1 and CDR2: SGHRS, YFSETQ. This CDR3 spans 16 amino acids. The junction had 10 bases not matched to a gene; V was cut back by 4 bases and J by 2 bases. The CDR3 is CASSRSPSGDTYEQYF. CDR3 sequence (DNA): TGCGCCAGCAGCCGCTCCCCTAGCGGGGATACCTACGAGCAGTACTTC.

The chain carries TRBV6-2 or TRBV6-3 and TRBJ1-2, with 9 bases matching TRBD1. Germline-derived CDR1 and CDR2 are MNHEY and SVGEGT. Trimming at V came to 0 bases and at J to 2 bases, leaving 7 bases not matched to a gene. CDR3 length: 17 amino acids. The CDR3 DNA is TGTGCCAGCAGTTACTCGGGGACAGGGTTACCAAACTATGGCTACACCTTC. It is translated as CASSYSGTGLPNYGYTF.

The chain couples TRBV30 to TRBJ2-7, with TRBD2 matching over 7 bases. The CDR3 runs to 12 residues. Germline V gene sequence: CDR1 GTSNPN, CDR2 SVGIG (reference sequence). J lost 2 bases, V lost 4 bases, and 2 bases had no gene match. The CDR3 is CAWTSGPYEQYF. CDR3 DNA: TGTGCCTGGACTAGCGGTCCCTACGAGCAGTACTTC.

This clone was found once. The chain uses TRBV27 and TRBJ2-1; a possible D gene is TRBD2 (5 bases). The V end was cut by 7 bases, the J end by 0 bases, with 10 bases between. CDR1 and CDR2 from the germline V gene are MNHEY and SMNVEV (reference sequence). CDR3 length equals 14 residues. The CDR3 sequence: CASIGRASYNEQFF. CDR3 bases: TGTGCCAGCATTGGGCGGGCCTCCTACAATGAGCAGTTCTTC.

This chain connects TRBV18 to TRBJ1-2; 8 nucleotides line up with TRBD1. This CDR3 region has 17 residues. V lost 2 bases and J lost 2; bases outside the gene matches: 10. The germline gives CDR1 KGHSH, CDR2 LQKENI. CDR3 in amino acids: CASSPKDRATVNYGYTF. Here the CDR3 DNA reads TGTGCCAGCTCACCAAAGGACAGGGCAACCGTCAACTATGGCTACACCTTC.

V is TRBV9 and J is TRBJ2-1; 8 bases are a match to TRBD2. Germline V gives CDR1 SGDLS, CDR2 YYNGEE. The CDR3 totals 15 residues. V lost 3 bases to trimming and J lost 5 bases; unmatched junction nucleotides: 7. DNA of the CDR3: TGTGCCAGCAGCGCCATGGCGGGAGGAAACAATGAGCAGTTCTTC. Translating it yields CASSAMAGGNNEQFF. The entire variable domain, with the rest obtained from reference TRBV9 and TRBJ2-1, is as follows: DSGVTQTPKHLITATGQRVTLRCSPRSGDLSVYWYQQSLDQGLQFLIQYYNGEERAKGNILERFSAQQFPDLHSELNLSSLELGDSALYFCASSAMAGGNNEQFFGPGTRLTVL.

This clone was seen only once. The gene calls are TRBV18 and TRBJ2-1, with D perhaps given as TRBD1 or TRBD2 (5 bases each). Per germline, CDR1 KGHSH and CDR2 LQKENI. The CDR3 is made up of 12 amino acids. Deletions cut 3 bases from V and 10 bases from J, with 10 bases between. The CDR3 coding sequence is TGTGCCAGCTCACCTAAAGAGGGGGAGCAGTTCTTC. Amino acid sequence: CASSPKEGEQFF.

The V and J genes are TRBV11-2 and TRBJ1-4, with 10 bases aligning to TRBD1. The J segment lost 7 bases and the V segment lost 3 bases, leaving 5 bases of the junction unmatched. The CDR3 has 15 residues. Germline V gives CDR1 SGHAT, CDR2 FQNNGV. The CDR3 DNA is TGTGCCAGCAGCTTGACCGGGACAGGGGTTGAAAAACTGTTTTTT. Translated: CASSLTGTGVEKLFF.

V is TRBV28 and J is TRBJ1-5, with D unresolved. Deletions cut 3 bases from V and 4 bases from J, with 10 bases between. Germline V gene sequence: CDR1 MDHEN, CDR2 SYDVKM. CDR3 length: 14 residues. For the CDR3, the DNA is TGTGCCAGCAGTTTTGGAGGACTTAATCAGCCCCAGCATTTT. Translation gives CASSFGGLNQPQHF.

CDR3 nucleotide sequence: TGCAGCGTTGATCAGTCGGGTTCCAATGAGCAGTTCTTC. Its translation: CSVDQSGSNEQFF. The chain carries TRBV29-1 and TRBJ2-1; unclear D gene. This CDR3 contains 13 residues. The V gene's germline CDR1 is SQVTM and CDR2 ANQGSEA. V was shortened by 3 bases and J by 6 bases, with 12 bases between the two germline ends.